The present T cell receptor beta chain was sequenced within a study of control samples from healthy donors and cancer patients. The J segment lost 4 bases and the V segment lost 4 bases, leaving 8 bases of the junction unmatched. The CDR3 runs to 15 residues. The germline V gene has CDR1 LGHNA and CDR2 YNFKEQ. Generated by immunoSEQ multiplex PCR, the TCRdb table keeps only in-frame clones and is missing some. This sample has 40,000 to 60,000 clones, with roughly 90% found just once. The gene calls are TRBV4-2 and TRBJ2-3; 7 bases line up with TRBD2. The specimen sequenced was PBMCs. The receptor comes from a man aged 45-60 years with head and neck cancer. The CDR3 sequence: CASSPRGGGADTQYF. DNA for the CDR3: TGTGCCAGCAGCCCTCGAGGCGGGGGTGCAGATACGCAGTATTTT.